This TCR beta chain was sequenced in a study of CD8 T cell repertoires and HIV-1 epitope variants. Study-wide background: T cells were cultured for approximately ten days with cytokines added on days 3 and 7.

On this clone itself: As yet, its antigen is unknown.

Sequencing was performed with immunoSEQ multiplex PCR; in TCRdb, only in-frame clones are kept and a portion is missing. The repertoire holds several thousand clones, 64% seen once, with roughly 40% in the top ten. Deletions cut 8 bases from V and 4 bases from J, with 9 bases between. This CDR3 has 12 residues. The germline V gene encodes CDR1 MDHEN and CDR2 SYDVKM. The origin of this receptor is a male donor with HIV. Sequencing was carried out using cultured CD8+ T cells derived from PBMCs. The V and J genes are TRBV28 and TRBJ2-1; tentatively, D is TRBD2 (5 bases). In DNA form, the CDR3 reads TGTGCCAGCCTAACGGGATACAATGAGCAGTTCTTC. Translation gives CASLTGYNEQFF.